The 23 T cell receptor beta chains presented below share a single source sample, sequenced in a study of blood T cell repertoires in COVID-19. Measured with immunoSEQ multiplex PCR; TCRdb has only the in-frame clones, and not every one. The table lists approximately 350,000 clones, about 90% of them singletons. Sequencing input: peripheral blood. The receptors come from a woman aged 18-29 years who had recovered from COVID-19.

V and J are TRBV7-8 and TRBJ1-2; TRBD1 matches 10 bases. CDR1 and CDR2 (germline): SGHVS, FQNEAQ. With V trimmed by 2 bases and J by 4 bases, 7 bases remained unmatched. The CDR3 totals 16 residues. The CDR3 reads CASSLIYRTGGYGYTF. CDR3 coding DNA: TGTGCCAGCAGCTTAATTTACCGGACAGGGGGCTATGGCTACACCTTC.

The V gene is TRBV5-4, the J gene TRBJ1-1; 7 bases align to TRBD1. Looked up from germline, CDR1 is SGHNT and CDR2 is YYREEE (reference sequence). Trimming took 4 bases from V and 4 from J; bases not matched to a gene: 10. The length of the CDR3 is 15 residues. CDR3 sequence: CASSPRGAGGTEAFF. For the CDR3, the DNA is TGTGCCAGCAGCCCTAGGGGGGCAGGGGGCACTGAAGCTTTCTTT. The entire variable domain, with the rest obtained from reference TRBV5-4 and TRBJ1-1, is as follows: ETGVTQSPTHLIKTRGQQVTLRCSSQSGHNTVSWYQQALGQGPQFIFQYYREEENGRGNFPPRFSGLQFPNYSSELNVNALELDDSALYLCASSPRGAGGTEAFFGQGTRLTVV.

This clone was recorded once. The J gene is TRBJ2-1, the V gene TRBV4-3; 8 nucleotides align to TRBD1. Germline V gene sequence: CDR1 LGHNA, CDR2 YSLEER. Germline trimming cut 6 bases from V and 8 bases from J; bases unmatched to any gene: 6. CDR3 length equals 13 residues. The CDR3 DNA reads as TGCGCCAGCAGTCCTGACAGGGGCGATGAGCAGTTCTTC. As protein: CASSPDRGDEQFF.

The chain has TRBV1 and TRBJ1-2; TRBD1, the table's D call, was not compared with the DNA. TRBV1 is described as a pseudogene. This CDR3 has 17 amino acids. CDR3 residues: CTSSQDGGDRVGYGYTF. CDR3 in DNA: TGCACCAGCAGCCAAGATGGCGGGGACAGGGTAGGTTATGGCTACACCTTC.

V gene TRBV7-2 combines with J gene TRBJ2-3; TRBD2 agrees at 9 bases. This CDR3 contains 17 residues. J lost 5 bases, V lost 5 bases, and 14 bases had no gene match. Germline-derived CDR1 and CDR2 are SGHTA and FQGNSA. The CDR3 sequence: CASSPRVSGSPGDTQYF. CDR3 in DNA: TGTGCCAGCAGCCCACGAGTTAGCGGGAGTCCGGGAGATACGCAGTATTTT.

V and J are TRBV6-5 and TRBJ2-5; D not resolved. From germline, CDR1 is MNHEY and CDR2 SVGAGI. The CDR3 spans 11 residues. Between the trimmed V and J ends, which lost 2 bases and 5 bases, there was a span of 3 bases. The CDR3 region is CASSYAETQYF. The CDR3 DNA sequence: TGTGCCAGCAGTTACGCGGAGACCCAGTACTTC.

The rearrangement uses TRBV7-2 and TRBJ1-6, with unresolved D. The germline V and J ends were trimmed by 3 bases and 9 bases, with 6 bases remaining between them. This CDR3 spans 12 amino acids. Germline loops: CDR1 SGHTA, CDR2 FQGNSA. The CDR3 here is CASSFQFSPLHF. The CDR3 DNA is TGTGCCAGCAGCTTCCAGTTTTCACCCCTCCACTTT.

The chain combines TRBV11-2 with TRBJ2-7; 11 bases are shared with TRBD2. This CDR3 region has 14 residues. The V gene end was trimmed by 5 bases and the J gene end by 2 bases; junction bases not matched to a gene: 2. Germline assignment: CDR1 SGHAT and CDR2 FQNNGV. In DNA, the CDR3 is TGTGCCAGCAGCGCGGGACTAGCGGCCTACGAGCAGTACGTC. It yields the protein CASSAGLAAYEQYV.

The chain has TRBV10-2 and TRBJ1-1; 10 bases map to TRBD1. Losses at the gene ends were 6 bases for V and 1 base for J; bases not matched to a gene: 8. The V gene's germline CDR1 is WSHSY and CDR2 SAAADI. CDR3 length: 16 residues. The CDR3 DNA sequence: TGCGCCAGCAGACCTGCCGGGACAGGGGCGAACACTGAAGCTTTCTTT. Translating it yields CASRPAGTGANTEAFF.

This clone was seen once. V and J are TRBV4-1 and TRBJ2-3; TRBD1 aligns across 8 bases. The CDR3 is made up of 17 amino acids. Germline CDR1 MGHRA, CDR2 YSYEKL. The J segment lost 2 bases and the V segment lost 1 base, leaving 8 bases of the junction unmatched. The CDR3 here is CASSQGLDRVATDTQYF. The CDR3 DNA follows: TGCGCCAGCAGCCAAGGGTTGGACAGGGTCGCCACAGATACGCAGTATTTT.

This clone was recorded a few times. The chain recombines TRBV16 with TRBJ1-2; D gene uncertain. There are 13 residues in the CDR3. Between the trimmed V and J ends, which lost 2 bases and 1 base, there was a span of 5 bases. From germline, CDR1 is KGHSY and CDR2 FQNENV. The CDR3 region is CASSQPGNYGYTF. The CDR3, as DNA: TGTGCCAGCAGCCAACCGGGTAACTATGGCTACACCTTC.

V and J are TRBV6-2 or TRBV6-3 and TRBJ2-1, with a tentative D call TRBD2 (5 bases). Germline V gene lookup returns CDR1 MNHEY and CDR2 SVGEGT. V was cut by 1 base and J by 5 bases, with 18 bases left in between. The CDR3 is made up of 17 amino acids. The CDR3 DNA follows: TGTGCCAGCAGTTACTTGAGCCTGAAGACTAAACACAATGAGCAGTTCTTC. Translating gives CASSYLSLKTKHNEQFF.

Concerning this clone itself: Other DNA sequences in the sample encode the same CDR3. The V and J genes are TRBV28 and TRBJ2-7; 12 bases line up with TRBD2. Germline-derived CDR1 and CDR2 are MDHEN and SYDVKM. V shed 5 bases and J 2 bases; nucleotides not matched to a gene: 4. The CDR3 runs to 15 residues. Written as DNA, the CDR3 is TGTGCCAGCAGTCCCCTAGCGGGAGGGACCTACGAGCAGTACGTC. The encoded protein is CASSPLAGGTYEQYV.

Here the CDR3 reads CATSPGTGYTEAFF. The CDR3 nucleotides read TGTGCCACCAGCCCCGGGACAGGCTACACTGAAGCTTTCTTT. V is TRBV15 and J is TRBJ1-1, with TRBD1 identical over 8 bases. CDR1 is LNHNV, CDR2 YYDKDF, per germline (reference sequence). This CDR3 has 14 residues. The ends lost 5 bases at V and 3 bases at J; junction bases unmatched: 5.

The chain recombines TRBV4-1 with TRBJ1-1, with unresolved D. The V end lost 0 bases, the J end lost 3 bases, and 23 bases lay between the germline ends. The CDR3 is 19 residues long. CDR1 is MGHRA and CDR2 is YSYEKL in the germline V gene. The CDR3 nucleotides are TGCGCCAGCAGCCAAGAATCCGCGGCTTTGATAATGGGAGACACTGAAGCTTTCTTT. It encodes CASSQESAALIMGDTEAFF.

V usage is TRBV2 and J usage is TRBJ2-1; 8 bases line up with TRBD2. From germline, CDR1 is SNHLY and CDR2 FYNNEI. With 6 bases clipped from V and 4 bases from J, the junction kept 2 bases outside the gene matches. There are 13 residues in the CDR3. The CDR3 spells CASRAGAYNEQFF. CDR3 bases: TGTGCCAGCAGAGCGGGAGCTTACAATGAGCAGTTCTTC.

The rearrangement links TRBV25-1 to TRBJ2-3; unclear D gene. With 2 bases removed from V and 2 bases from J, the gap between germline ends came to 11 bases. The CDR3 extends over 15 amino acids. From germline, CDR1 is MGHDK and CDR2 SYGVNS. CDR3: CASSELSDFTDTQYF. The CDR3 DNA reads TGTGCCAGCAGTGAACTCAGTGACTTCACAGATACGCAGTATTTT.

J is TRBJ1-5 and V is TRBV5-8; the match to TRBD1 covers 11 bases. This CDR3 is 15 amino acids long. V trimming: 4 bases; J trimming: 4 bases; junction bases outside the gene matches: 4. Germline V gene sequence: CDR1 SGHTS, CDR2 YDEGEE. As DNA, the CDR3 is TGTGCCAGCAGCCCTGGGACAGGGGGAAATCAGCCCCAGCATTTT. It yields the protein CASSPGTGGNQPQHF.

V gene TRBV30 combines with J gene TRBJ1-4; D is undetermined. This CDR3 is built from 14 residues. V was pared by 1 base and J by 3 bases, with 9 bases between. Per germline, CDR1 GTSNPN and CDR2 SVGIG (reference sequence). The CDR3 protein is CAWSAGLPNEKLFF. The CDR3, as DNA: TGTGCCTGGAGTGCGGGGTTACCTAATGAAAAACTGTTTTTT.

The V and J genes are TRBV7-2 and TRBJ1-2, with D tentatively TRBD1 (6 bases). V lost 5 bases to trimming and J lost 2 bases, with 15 bases between them. The CDR3 spans 15 residues. Germline assignment: CDR1 SGHTA and CDR2 FQGNSA. The CDR3 DNA sequence: TGTGCCAGCAGCCGTTTTACCGGGACAAACTATGGCTACACCTTC. It is translated as CASSRFTGTNYGYTF.

CDR3 region: CASSSRAGGLPDTQYF. The CDR3 DNA reads TGTGCCAGCAGCTCCCGTGCGGGAGGTCTCCCAGATACGCAGTATTTT. This sequence joins TRBV7-2 and TRBJ2-3, with 8 bases lining up with TRBD2. The ends lost 4 bases at V and 4 bases at J; junction bases unmatched: 10. The germline V gene encodes CDR1 SGHTA and CDR2 FQGNSA. The CDR3 is 16 amino acids.

In nucleotides, the CDR3 is TGTGCCAGCAGCTCGAGACTAGCGGGAGAGGGGGAGACCCAGTACTTC. It specifies CASSSRLAGEGETQYF. V usage is TRBV7-8 and J usage is TRBJ2-5; 12 bases line up with TRBD2. Germline V gives CDR1 SGHVS, CDR2 FQNEAQ. The CDR3 loop spans 16 amino acids. Losses at the gene ends were 4 bases for V and 5 bases for J; bases not matched to a gene: 8.

This chain links TRBV5-1 with TRBJ2-1; 7 bases agree with TRBD1. CDR3 size: 15 residues. Trimming removed 5 bases from V and 7 bases from J; junction bases left unmatched: 12. Germline loops: CDR1 SGHRS, CDR2 YFSETQ. The CDR3 protein is CASSRGQAIGNEQFF. CDR3 nucleotides: TGCGCCAGCAGTCGCGGACAGGCGATAGGGAATGAGCAGTTCTTC.